Detailed here is one T cell receptor (beta chain). This record belongs to a study of blood T cell repertoires in COVID-19. In the study overall: Sites across the United States, Italy and Spain contributed samples from acute and convalescent COVID-19. PBMCs, B-cell-depleted T cells, or T cells were the source of the cDNA or gDNA that made up the material.

As processed by the authors: Amplification of reference gene primers provided the estimated nucleated cell counts. Repertoires were generated with immunoSEQ multiplex PCR, while TCRdb's copy carries only in-frame clones and drops some. V, J and clone size reflect that table, while D and trimming were determined from the DNA. The sample includes 90,000 to 120,000 clones, roughly 82% of them seen just once. V lost 0 bases to trimming and J lost 10 bases, with 10 bases between them. Per the germline V gene, CDR1 is SGDLS and CDR2 is YYNGEE. The CDR3 is 12 amino acids. This clonotype was obtained from a man aged 55-75 years with acute or convalescent COVID-19. The sample was peripheral blood. The chain is built from TRBV9 and TRBJ1-1; possible D gene TRBD1, 5 bases. Here the CDR3 reads CASSVGEGSAFF. In nucleotides, the CDR3 is TGTGCCAGCAGCGTAGGGGAGGGGTCAGCTTTCTTT.